This section outlines one TCR beta chain sequence together with its context. In germline, CDR1 is SGHTA, CDR2 FQGTGA. V lost 4 bases and J lost 3, with 14 bases in between. CDR3 length: 15 residues. These data belong to a study of T cells in Graves' hyperthyroidism and ophthalmopathy. Authors of the study amplified TCR beta CDR3 regions from RNA transcripts. HTBI primers were the set used in a first-round RT-PCR of the TCR CDR3. A single record per CDR3 protein comes from TCRdb applying MiXCR to the multiplex PCR reads. Counted here are 450,000 to 700,000 distinct CDR3 sequences, 46% occurring once; the ten biggest clones make up approximately 8.4%.

This clonotype was obtained from a woman under 30 with Graves' hyperthyroidism. Sequencing used peripheral blood or thyroid tissue (not recorded which). V is TRBV7-3 and J is TRBJ2-3; perhaps TRBD1 as D (6 bases). Written as DNA, the CDR3 is TGTGCCAGCAGCTCGATGACAGGCGGTACAGATACGCAGTATTTT. This sequence encodes CASSSMTGGTDTQYF.